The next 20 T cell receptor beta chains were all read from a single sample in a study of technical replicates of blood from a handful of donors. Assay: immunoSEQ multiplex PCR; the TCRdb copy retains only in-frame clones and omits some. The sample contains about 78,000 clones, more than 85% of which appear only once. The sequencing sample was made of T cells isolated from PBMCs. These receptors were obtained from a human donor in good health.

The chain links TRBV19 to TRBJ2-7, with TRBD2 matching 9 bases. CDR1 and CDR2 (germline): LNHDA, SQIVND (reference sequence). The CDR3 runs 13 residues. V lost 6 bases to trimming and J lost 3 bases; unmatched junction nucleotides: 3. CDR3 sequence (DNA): TGTGCCAGTAGCCGGACTAGCGTCTACGAGCAGTACTTC. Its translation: CASSRTSVYEQYF. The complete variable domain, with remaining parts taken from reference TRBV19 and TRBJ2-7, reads DGGITQSPKYLFRKEGQNVTLSCEQNLNHDAMYWYRQDPGQGLRLIYYSQIVNDFQKGDIAEGYSVSREKKESFPLTVTSAQKNPTAFYLCASSRTSVYEQYFGPGTRLTVT.

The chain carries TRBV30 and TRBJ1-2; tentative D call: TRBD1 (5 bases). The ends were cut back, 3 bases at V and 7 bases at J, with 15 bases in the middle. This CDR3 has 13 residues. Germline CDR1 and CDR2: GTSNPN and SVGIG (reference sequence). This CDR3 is CAWRVISGLGYTF. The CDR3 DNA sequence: TGTGCCTGGAGGGTTATTTCAGGGCTTGGCTACACCTTC.

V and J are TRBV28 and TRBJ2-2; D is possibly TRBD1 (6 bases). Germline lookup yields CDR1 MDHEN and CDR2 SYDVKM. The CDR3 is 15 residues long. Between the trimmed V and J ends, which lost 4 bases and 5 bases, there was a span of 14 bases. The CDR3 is CASSWAGERTGELFF. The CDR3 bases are TGTGCCAGCAGTTGGGCAGGGGAGAGGACCGGGGAGCTGTTTTTT.

This chain's CDR3 is CASSVTSGSYEQYF. Written as DNA, the CDR3 is TGCGCCAGCAGTGTTACTAGCGGGTCCTACGAGCAGTACTTC. The chain employs TRBV5-1 and TRBJ2-7; 9 bases are a match to TRBD2. Germline-derived CDR1 and CDR2 are SGHRS and YFSETQ. The CDR3 extends over 14 amino acids. V lost 5 bases and J lost 1; bases outside the gene matches: 4. Complete variable domain (other parts from reference TRBV5-1 and TRBJ2-7): KAGVTQTPRYLIKTRGQQVTLSCSPISGHRSVSWYQQTPGQGLQFLFEYFSETQRNKGNFPGRFSGRQFSNSRSEMNVSTLELGDSALYLCASSVTSGSYEQYFGPGTRLTVT.

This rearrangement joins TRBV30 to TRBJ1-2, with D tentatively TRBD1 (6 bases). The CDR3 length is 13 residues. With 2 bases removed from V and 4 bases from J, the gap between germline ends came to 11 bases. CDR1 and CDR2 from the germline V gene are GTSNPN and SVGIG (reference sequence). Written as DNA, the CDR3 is TGTGCCTGGAGTTCTACAGGGATCTATGGCTACACCTTC. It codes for CAWSSTGIYGYTF.

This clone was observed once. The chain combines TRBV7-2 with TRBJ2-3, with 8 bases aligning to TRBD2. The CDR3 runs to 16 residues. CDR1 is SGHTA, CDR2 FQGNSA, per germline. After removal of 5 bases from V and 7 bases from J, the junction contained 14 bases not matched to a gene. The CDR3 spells CASSASGTSVGYTQYF. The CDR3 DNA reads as TGTGCCAGCAGCGCATCCGGGACTAGTGTAGGGTATACGCAGTATTTT.

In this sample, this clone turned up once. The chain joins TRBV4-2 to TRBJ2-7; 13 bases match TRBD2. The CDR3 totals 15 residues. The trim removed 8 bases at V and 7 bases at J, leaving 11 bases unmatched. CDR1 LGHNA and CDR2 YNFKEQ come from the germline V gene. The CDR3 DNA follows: TGTGCCAGCCTGAAACTAGCGGGAGGGCCGGGTGAGCAGTACTTC. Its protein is CASLKLAGGPGEQYF.

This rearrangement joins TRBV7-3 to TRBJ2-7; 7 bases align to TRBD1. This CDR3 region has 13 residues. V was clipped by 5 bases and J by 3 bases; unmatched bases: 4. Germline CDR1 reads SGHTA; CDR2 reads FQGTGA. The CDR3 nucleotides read TGTGCCAGCAGCCCGAACAGGGGCTACGAGCAGTACTTC. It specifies CASSPNRGYEQYF.

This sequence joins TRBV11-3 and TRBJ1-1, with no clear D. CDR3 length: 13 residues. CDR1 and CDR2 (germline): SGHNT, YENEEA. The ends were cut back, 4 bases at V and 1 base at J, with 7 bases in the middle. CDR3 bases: TGTGCCAGCAGCTCCCAGGCGAACACTGAAGCTTTCTTT. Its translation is CASSSQANTEAFF. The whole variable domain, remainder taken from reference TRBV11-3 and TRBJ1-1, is EAGVVQSPRYKIIEKKQPVAFWCNPISGHNTLYWYLQNLGQGPELLIRYENEEAVDDSQLPKDRFSAERLKGVDSTLKIQPAELGDSAVYLCASSSQANTEAFFGQGTRLTVV.

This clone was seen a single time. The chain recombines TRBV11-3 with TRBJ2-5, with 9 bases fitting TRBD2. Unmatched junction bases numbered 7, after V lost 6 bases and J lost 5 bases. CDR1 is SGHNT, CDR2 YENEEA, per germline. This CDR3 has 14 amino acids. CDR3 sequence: CASRRGGATETQYF. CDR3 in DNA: TGTGCCAGCAGGCGGGGGGGAGCGACCGAGACCCAGTACTTC.

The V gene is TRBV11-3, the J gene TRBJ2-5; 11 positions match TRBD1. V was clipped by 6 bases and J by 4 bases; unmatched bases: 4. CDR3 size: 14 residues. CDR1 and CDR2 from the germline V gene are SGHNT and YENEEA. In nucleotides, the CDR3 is TGTGCCAGCAGGGGACAGGGGGTCCCAGAGACCCAGTACTTC. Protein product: CASRGQGVPETQYF.

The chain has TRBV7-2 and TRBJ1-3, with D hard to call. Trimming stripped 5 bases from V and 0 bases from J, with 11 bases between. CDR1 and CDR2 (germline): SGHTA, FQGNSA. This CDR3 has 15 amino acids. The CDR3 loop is CASSDSPDSGNTIYF. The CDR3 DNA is TGTGCCAGCAGCGACTCACCGGACTCTGGAAACACCATATATTTT.

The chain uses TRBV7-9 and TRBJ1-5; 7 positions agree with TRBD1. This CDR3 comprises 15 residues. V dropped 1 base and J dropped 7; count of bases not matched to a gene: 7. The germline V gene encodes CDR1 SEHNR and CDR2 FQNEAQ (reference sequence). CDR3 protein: CASSLGEGARQPQHF. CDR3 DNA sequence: TGTGCCAGCAGCTTAGGTGAGGGGGCAAGGCAGCCCCAGCATTTT.

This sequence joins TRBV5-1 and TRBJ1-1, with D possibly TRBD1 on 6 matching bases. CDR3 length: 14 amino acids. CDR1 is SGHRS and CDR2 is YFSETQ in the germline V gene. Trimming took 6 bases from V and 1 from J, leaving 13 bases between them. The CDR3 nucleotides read TGCGCCAGCAACTGGGGGGGACAGAACACTGAAGCTTTCTTT. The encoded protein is CASNWGGQNTEAFF.

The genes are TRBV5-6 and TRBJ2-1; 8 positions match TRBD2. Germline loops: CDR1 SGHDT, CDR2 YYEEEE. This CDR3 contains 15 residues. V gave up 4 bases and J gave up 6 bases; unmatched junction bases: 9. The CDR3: CASSPGLVPFNEQFF. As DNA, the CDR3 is TGTGCCAGCAGCCCGGGACTAGTCCCCTTCAATGAGCAGTTCTTC.

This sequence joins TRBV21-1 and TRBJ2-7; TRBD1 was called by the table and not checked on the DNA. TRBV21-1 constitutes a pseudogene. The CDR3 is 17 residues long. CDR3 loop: CASSKKGGTGGGYEQYF. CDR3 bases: TGTGCCAGCAGCAAAAAGGGGGGGACAGGGGGCGGGTACGAGCAGTACTTC.

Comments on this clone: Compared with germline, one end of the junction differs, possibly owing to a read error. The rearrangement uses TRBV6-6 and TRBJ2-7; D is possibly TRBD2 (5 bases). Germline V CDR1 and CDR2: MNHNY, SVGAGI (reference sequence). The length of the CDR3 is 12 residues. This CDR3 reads CASSYSGEGRHF. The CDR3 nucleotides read TGTGCCAGCAGTTACTCTGGAGAGGGTAGGCACTTC.

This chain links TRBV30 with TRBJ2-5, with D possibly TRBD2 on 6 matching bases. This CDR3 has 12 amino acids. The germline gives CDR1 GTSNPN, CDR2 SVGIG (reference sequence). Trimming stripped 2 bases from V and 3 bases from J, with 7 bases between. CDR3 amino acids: CAWSTGEETQYF. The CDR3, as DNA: TGTGCCTGGAGTACGGGAGAAGAGACCCAGTACTTC.

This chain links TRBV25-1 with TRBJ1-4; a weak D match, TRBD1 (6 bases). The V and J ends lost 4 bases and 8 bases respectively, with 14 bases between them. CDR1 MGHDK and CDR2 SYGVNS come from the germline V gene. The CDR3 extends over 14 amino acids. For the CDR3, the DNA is TGTGCCAGCAGTGGGGACATTGGGGTAGAAAAACTGTTTTTT. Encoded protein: CASSGDIGVEKLFF.

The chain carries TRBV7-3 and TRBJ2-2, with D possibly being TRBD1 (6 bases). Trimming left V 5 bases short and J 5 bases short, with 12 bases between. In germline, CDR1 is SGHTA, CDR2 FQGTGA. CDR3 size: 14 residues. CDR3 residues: CASSRTGFTGELFF. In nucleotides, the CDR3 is TGTGCCAGCAGCCGTACAGGGTTTACCGGGGAGCTGTTTTTT. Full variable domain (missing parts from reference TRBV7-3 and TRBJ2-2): GAGVSQTPSNKVTEKGKYVELRCDPISGHTALYWYRQSLGQGPEFLIYFQGTGAADDSGLPNDRFFAVRPEGSVSTLKIQRTERGDSAVYLCASSRTGFTGELFFGEGSRLTVL.